A single T cell receptor (beta chain) is shown here with its context. Its target is unknown. The V and J ends lost 2 bases and 8 bases, in that order; junction bases with no gene match: 10. This CDR3 comprises 16 residues. The germline V gene encodes CDR1 SNHLY and CDR2 FYNNEI. This specimen belongs to a study of identical twins. Study-level results: The models gave estimates that fell short of the out-of-frame TCR alpha sharing seen in monozygotic twins. Cross-sectional statistics underpinned the conclusions; the same donors were not followed. A lower insertion count was a feature of abundant cord blood beta clonotypes, with no such feature in memory repertoires.

Unique molecular identifiers were present on the cDNA, and a universal primer site came from template switching. Each CDR3 protein is one row after TCRdb ran MiXCR on the 5' RACE reads. Of 500,000 to 700,000 distinct CDR3 sequences detected, 7.1% appear once; the ten largest clones hold approximately 1.5%. The sample was also linked to a second study, of yellow fever vaccine responses in identical twins.

This sequence joins TRBV2 and TRBJ2-1, with 9 nucleotides matching TRBD2. This receptor was taken from a young woman in good health. Sample: PBMCs. Here the CDR3 reads CASSERGSGSSDEQFF. The DNA of the CDR3 is TGTGCCAGCAGTGAACGGGGTAGCGGGAGCTCGGATGAGCAGTTCTTC.